Described below is a single TCR beta chain sequence and its context. In its sample, this clone was seen many times. No antigen is known for it. There are no base qualities to consult, and no much larger clone falls within one base. The entry originates in a study of T cells after posttransplantation cyclophosphamide (TCRdb year 2016). A note on the overall study: The study tracked T cell repertoire reconstitution by TRB sequencing after myeloablative bone marrow transplantation using posttransplantation cyclophosphamide as GVHD prophylaxis. TRB sequencing was also done on up to about 3 additional blood samples from 2 to 5.2 years after transplant in 3 patients, and on pretransplant blood from several patients. Public TRB sequences were searched against a database of over 3,500 sequences associated with responses to pathogens, tumor antigens, self-antigens and alloantigens. Antigen receptor sequencing was done on samples from a few dozen PTCy-treated patients and from approximately 15 related bone marrow donors of those patients. TRB sequencing was performed on blood from all 35 or so PTCy patients with 1-year posttransplant specimens. Because TRA and TRB clonality were tightly correlated in several samples, subsequent TCR analyses were focused on TRB only.

Related bone marrow donors provided peripheral blood samples on the day of marrow donation. Peripheral blood and bone marrow mononuclear cells were isolated by Ficoll-Hypaque density centrifugation and cryopreserved. TRB sequencing used genomic DNA with the immunoSEQ assay at survey resolution or the hsTCRB kit. The paper's data handling went like this. The immunoSEQ software handled initial read processing, and the LymphoSeq R package was used for repertoire analyses. Clonality was computed as 1 minus normalized Shannon entropy; Gini coefficient was also calculated for each TRB dataset. Phenotypes of unsorted samples were inferred by mapping TRB sequences from sorted subsets of the recipient or donor onto unsorted samples of the same recipient. In TCRdb, the immuneACCESS table is reduced to in-frame sequences with V and J assigned. These tables do not hold every clone; where another copy was compared, an unresolved V gene accounts for under half, and the others remain unexplained. The DNA gave D and trimming, while V, J and clone size come from that table. There are some 37,000 clones in this sample, and none of them is a singleton. The leading ten clones occupy about 1.2% of the sample.

V has 4 bases trimmed and J has 0 bases trimmed; junction bases matching no gene number 3. The CDR3 starts with the cysteine, ends with the phenylalanine, and has 14 residues. Left in the record is the CDR3 DNA by itself, 42 bases read in frame from the first base. In the germline V gene, CDR1 corresponds to MDHEN and CDR2 to SYDVKM. Broader findings and caveats from the paper: Across under 50 patients, recipient CMV seropositivity and CMV reactivation were highly associated with TRB clonality; PTCy diversity was similar to CNI/methotrexate controls. At 1-2 months, donor-recipient similarity was low but rose over the first year, and the later blood repertoires were often dominated by donor CD8+ memory clones. The TRB repertoires of T cells infiltrating skin or GI tract showed only limited overlap with the TRB repertoires of T cells in blood.

Sequencing was done on a sample of PBMCs. The sequence derives from a girl between 10 and 17 years old in good health, CMV-negative, and a related stem cell transplant donor. The rearranged segments are TRBV28 and TRBJ2-7; the central 7 bases match TRBD2. CDR3 region: CASSWGGSSYEQYF. The DNA reads as follows: TGTGCCAGCAGTTGGGGGGGGAGCTCCTACGAGCAGTACTTC.